A selection of T cell receptor beta chains follows, all from one sample in a study of blood T cell repertoires in COVID-19. Sequencing used immunoSEQ multiplex PCR; TCRdb keeps in-frame clones, though not all of them. Of more than 75,000 clones in the sample, around 80% were seen once. Sequenced material: peripheral blood. The receptors stem from a man aged 55 to 70 with acute or convalescent COVID-19. The CDR3 runs from the conserved cysteine through the conserved F or W. Each record gives: D gene, V gene, J gene, clone size, CDR3 protein, CDR3 DNA. A D gene is named only where the DNA matches it firmly. Clone size is not always given. Where it is, it says once, few, many or a class for expanded clones.

>TRBD1|TRBV11-2|TRBJ1-3|.
CASSFRDRGSGNTIYF
TGTGCCAGCAGCTTCCGGGACAGGGGCTCTGGAAACACCATATATTTT
>TRBD1|TRBV6-2/TRBV6-3|TRBJ2-7|.
CASTPGGTGFYEQYF
TGTGCCAGCACCCCAGGAGGGACAGGGTTCTACGAGCAGTACTTC
>.|TRBV6-5|TRBJ1-2|once
CASSYRAGDGYTF
TGTGCCAGCAGTTACCGAGCAGGGGATGGCTACACCTTC
>.|TRBV5-6|TRBJ2-7|.
CASSSAGLFSYEQYF
TGTGCCAGCAGCTCGGCAGGGCTTTTCTCCTACGAGCAGTACTTC
>TRBD1|TRBV6-5|TRBJ1-2|.
CASSYSTGGNYGYTF
TGTGCCAGCAGTTACTCGACAGGGGGGAACTATGGCTACACCTTC
>TRBD1|TRBV6-5|TRBJ1-1|.
CASSRTGLMNGEAFF
TGTGCCAGCAGTCGGACAGGGCTCATGAACGGTGAAGCTTTCTTT
>.|TRBV14|TRBJ2-3|.
CASSQRTGTTDTQYF
TGTGCCAGCAGCCAGAGAACAGGGACCACAGATACGCAGTATTTT
>.|TRBV2|TRBJ1-1|.
CASSPSESFKAFF
TGTGCCAGCAGTCCATCTGAGAGCTTTAAAGCTTTCTTT
>.|TRBV6-1|TRBJ2-2|.
CASSEGGGRLELFF
TGTGCCAGCAGTGAAGGGGGGGGGCGCCTGGAGCTGTTTTTT
>.|TRBV10-3|TRBJ1-2|.
CAISERQGGYGYTF
TGTGCCATCAGTGAGAGGCAGGGAGGTTATGGCTACACCTTC
>.|TRBV19|TRBJ1-1|few
CASSLRTPKTEAFF
TGTGCCAGTAGTCTAAGGACTCCGAAGACTGAAGCTTTCTTT
>.|TRBV27|TRBJ2-6|.
CATQAHRSGANVLTF
TGTGCCACTCAGGCACACCGCTCTGGGGCCAACGTCCTGACTTTC
>.|TRBV6-1|TRBJ2-7|.
CASSESWQGTYEQYF
TGTGCCAGCAGTGAATCTTGGCAGGGGACCTACGAGCAGTACTTC
>.|TRBV5-1|TRBJ2-1|.
CASSFGGSSYNEQFF
TGCGCCAGCAGCTTCGGCGGATCCTCCTACAATGAGCAGTTCTTC
>TRBD2|TRBV2|TRBJ2-1|.
CASSYRAGGDNEQFF
TGTGCCAGCAGTTATAGAGCGGGAGGGGACAATGAGCAGTTCTTC
>TRBD2|TRBV7-8|TRBJ2-1|.
CASSRGTSGGREQFF
TGTGCCAGCAGCCGAGGGACTAGCGGGGGGCGGGAGCAGTTCTTC
>TRBD2|TRBV5-1|TRBJ2-1|.
CASSLVVPGGGNEQFF
TGCGCCAGCAGCTTGGTGGTGCCGGGAGGAGGTAATGAGCAGTTCTTC
>TRBD2|TRBV19|TRBJ2-1|once
CASSQRAGGYNEQFF
TGTGCCAGTAGCCAGAGAGCGGGAGGATACAATGAGCAGTTCTTC
>.|TRBV11-3|TRBJ2-3|.
CASSPAGSTDTQYF
TGTGCCAGCAGCCCTGCGGGTAGCACAGATACGCAGTATTTT
>TRBD2|TRBV3-1/TRBV3-2|TRBJ2-7|few
CASSQSGLADLSYEQYF
TGTGCCAGCAGCCAGTCGGGCCTAGCGGACCTCTCCTACGAGCAGTACTTC
>.|TRBV11-2|TRBJ2-2|.
CASSFKAQVIGGELFF
TGTGCCAGCAGCTTTAAGGCGCAGGTCATCGGCGGGGAGCTGTTTTTT
>TRBD1|TRBV4-1|TRBJ1-5|.
CASSPDRVSENQPQHF
TGCGCCAGCAGCCCAGACAGGGTGTCGGAGAATCAGCCCCAGCATTTT
>.|TRBV5-4|TRBJ2-1|.
CASSLAAGSYNEQFF
TGTGCCAGCAGCTTGGCCGCAGGCTCCTACAATGAGCAGTTCTTC
>.|TRBV28|TRBJ2-2|.
CASVPRGGAAGELFF
TGTGCCAGCGTCCCCCGGGGCGGGGCCGCAGGGGAGCTGTTTTTT